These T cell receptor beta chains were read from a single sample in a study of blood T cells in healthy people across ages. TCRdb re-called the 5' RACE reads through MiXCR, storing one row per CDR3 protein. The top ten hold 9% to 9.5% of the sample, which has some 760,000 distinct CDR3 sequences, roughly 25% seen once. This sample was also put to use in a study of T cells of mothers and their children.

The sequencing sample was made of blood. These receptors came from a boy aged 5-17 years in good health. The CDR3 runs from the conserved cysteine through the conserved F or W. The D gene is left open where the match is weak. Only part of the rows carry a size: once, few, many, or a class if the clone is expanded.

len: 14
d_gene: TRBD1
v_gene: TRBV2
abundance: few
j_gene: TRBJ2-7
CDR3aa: CASSTDRGSHEQYF
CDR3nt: TGTGCCAGCAGTACGGACAGGGGCTCCCACGAGCAGTACTTC

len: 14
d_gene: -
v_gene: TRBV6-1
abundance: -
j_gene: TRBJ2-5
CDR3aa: CASSEEGSLETQYF
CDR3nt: TGTGCCAGCAGTGAAGAGGGTAGCCTGGAGACCCAGTACTTC

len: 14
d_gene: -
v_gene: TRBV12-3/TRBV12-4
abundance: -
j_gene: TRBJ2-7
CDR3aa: CASSFLRMPTEQYF
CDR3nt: TGTGCCAGCAGTTTCCTGAGGATGCCCACTGAGCAGTACTTC

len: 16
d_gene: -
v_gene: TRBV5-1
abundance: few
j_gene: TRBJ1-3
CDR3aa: CAGSLRRDFSGNTIYF
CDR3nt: TGCGCCGGCAGCTTGCGCCGGGACTTCTCTGGAAACACCATATATTTT

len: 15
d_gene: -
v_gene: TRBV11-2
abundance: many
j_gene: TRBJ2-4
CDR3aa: CASSDSGLAKNIQYF
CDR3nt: TGTGCCAGCAGCGACTCCGGACTAGCCAAAAACATTCAGTACTTC

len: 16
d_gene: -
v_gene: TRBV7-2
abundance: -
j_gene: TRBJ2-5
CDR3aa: CASSLILEEGGETQYF
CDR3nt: TGTGCCAGCAGCTTAATTTTGGAGGAGGGAGGAGAGACCCAGTACTTC

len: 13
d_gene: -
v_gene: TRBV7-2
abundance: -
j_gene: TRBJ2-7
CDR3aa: CASSLALHYEQYF
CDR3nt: TGTGCCAGCAGCTTAGCCCTGCACTACGAGCAGTACTTC

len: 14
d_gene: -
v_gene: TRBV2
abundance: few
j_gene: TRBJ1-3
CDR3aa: CASNHMRSGNTIYF
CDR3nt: TGTGCCAGCAACCATATGAGAAGTGGAAACACCATATATTTT

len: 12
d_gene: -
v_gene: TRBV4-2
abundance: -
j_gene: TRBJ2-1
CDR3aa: CASSQVENEQFF
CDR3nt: TGTGCCAGCAGCCAAGTCGAAAATGAGCAGTTCTTC

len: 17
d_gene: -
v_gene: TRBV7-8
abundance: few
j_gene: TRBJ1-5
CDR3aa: CASSLEAQVYSNQPQHF
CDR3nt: TGTGCCAGCAGCTTAGAGGCGCAGGTGTATAGCAATCAGCCCCAGCATTTT